A single sample gave rise to the 14 T cell receptor beta chains below, sequenced in a study of T-cell memory formation after mild COVID-19. TCRdb used MiXCR to reprocess the 5' RACE reads, holding one entry per CDR3 protein. Of a few hundred thousand distinct CDR3 sequences listed, roughly 16% are singletons. What was sequenced was PBMCs or a T cell subset sorted from them (not recorded which). The receptor set was obtained from a man aged 18 to 30 who had mild COVID-19 (a few samples of this study predate the infection). Cell type and time point are not known.

This clonotype was seen repeatedly, ten times or more. The chain is built from TRBV20-1 and TRBJ1-1; D is perhaps TRBD1 (5 bases). This CDR3 spans 15 amino acids. V was pared by 5 bases and J by 5 bases, with 21 bases between. Germline CDR1 reads DFQATT; CDR2 reads SNEGSKA (reference sequence). The CDR3 DNA sequence: TGCAGTGCTCCTAGATTGGGGCGCTGGGATACTGAAGCTTTCTTT. This sequence encodes CSAPRLGRWDTEAFF.

The chain employs TRBV5-6 and TRBJ1-5; D is ambiguous. The V end was cut by 0 bases, the J end by 6 bases, with 7 bases between. CDR3 length: 13 residues. Per the germline V gene, CDR1 is SGHDT and CDR2 is YYEEEE. The DNA for the CDR3 is TGTGCCAGCAGCTTGGGTGGAATTCAGCCCCAGCATTTT. This translates into CASSLGGIQPQHF. Full variable domain (rest looked up from reference TRBV5-6 and TRBJ1-5): DAGVTQSPTHLIKTRGQQVTLRCSPKSGHDTVSWYQQALGQGPQFIFQYYEEEERQRGNFPDRFSGHQFPNYSSELNVNALLLGDSALYLCASSLGGIQPQHFGDGTRLSIL.

In its sample, this clonotype was seen many times. The V call is TRBV7-2, the J call TRBJ1-1, with 9 bases aligning to TRBD1. The CDR3 has 15 amino acids. Unmatched junction bases numbered 4, after V lost 5 bases and J lost 0 bases. Germline V gene sequence: CDR1 SGHTA, CDR2 FQGNSA. CDR3 in amino acids: CASSLGTGMNTEAFF. For the CDR3, the DNA is TGTGCCAGCAGCCTGGGGACAGGGATGAACACTGAAGCTTTCTTT.

This clonotype was detected ten times or more. This chain joins TRBV7-9 and TRBJ2-1; D is unresolved. The CDR3 loop spans 15 amino acids. V was trimmed by 3 bases and J by 7 bases, leaving 16 bases between them. CDR1 is SEHNR and CDR2 is FQNEAQ in the germline V gene (reference sequence). The CDR3 loop reads CASSFPPRLGNEQFF. The CDR3 DNA is TGTGCCAGCAGCTTCCCGCCCCGGTTGGGAAATGAGCAGTTCTTC.

The chain links TRBV11-2 to TRBJ2-1; maybe TRBD2 (6 bases). Germline loops: CDR1 SGHAT, CDR2 FQNNGV. Trimming removed 6 bases from V and 14 bases from J, with 14 bases in between. This CDR3 has 11 amino acids. The CDR3 spells CASSSGGYKFF. The CDR3 DNA follows: TGTGCCAGCAGTTCCGGGGGTTATAAGTTCTTC.

This clonotype was counted between two and nine times. This sequence joins TRBV2 and TRBJ1-4; D gene unclear. V was trimmed by 5 bases and J by 0 bases, leaving 4 bases between them. The germline V gene encodes CDR1 SNHLY and CDR2 FYNNEI. This CDR3 region has 13 residues. Here the CDR3 reads CASSPTTNEKLFF. The DNA for the CDR3 is TGTGCCAGCAGTCCCACAACTAATGAAAAACTGTTTTTT.

The rearrangement uses TRBV11-3 and TRBJ2-1; the D call may be TRBD1 or TRBD2 (6 bases each). The CDR3 is made up of 15 amino acids. Between the trimmed V and J ends, which lost 5 bases and 4 bases, there was a span of 15 bases. Germline V CDR1 and CDR2: SGHNT, YENEEA. The CDR3 DNA reads TGTGCCAGCAGCGACCTAGGGGGGATTTACAATGAGCAGTTCTTC. Protein: CASSDLGGIYNEQFF.

The gene calls are TRBV6-2 or TRBV6-3 and TRBJ2-2; maybe TRBD2 (5 bases). Trimming pared 11 bases from V and 2 bases from J, leaving 12 bases between. From germline, CDR1 is MNHEY and CDR2 SVGEGT. The CDR3 covers 13 residues. CDR3 nucleotide sequence: TGTGCCCACTCCCGGGGAAACACCGGGGAGCTGTTTTTT. It translates to CAHSRGNTGELFF.

This clonotype was seen more than once but under ten times. The J gene is TRBJ2-7, the V gene TRBV5-1, with no clear D. Germline assignment: CDR1 SGHRS and CDR2 YFSETQ. This CDR3 contains 13 residues. V lost 4 bases and J 6 bases, leaving 14 bases between the germline ends. The CDR3 is CASSAMSGAEQYF. The CDR3 DNA follows: TGCGCCAGCAGCGCAATGTCTGGAGCCGAGCAGTACTTC.

This clonotype has just a few counts. J is TRBJ1-1 and V is TRBV7-2; D remains unclear. Deletions cut 3 bases from V and 4 bases from J, with 12 bases between. Germline CDR1 is SGHTA and CDR2 is FQGNSA. The CDR3 runs 14 residues. This chain's CDR3 is CASSFPARATEAFF. As DNA, the CDR3 is TGTGCCAGCAGCTTCCCGGCCAGAGCCACTGAAGCTTTCTTT.

This chain joins TRBV11-2 and TRBJ2-3, with TRBD2 identical over 15 bases. This CDR3 has 17 amino acids. Germline CDR1 SGHAT, CDR2 FQNNGV. V gave up 5 bases and J gave up 6 bases; unmatched junction bases: 9. In DNA, the CDR3 is TGTGCCAGCAGCCCCCGGACTAGCGGGGGGGCGGGGGATACGCAGTATTTT. Its translation: CASSPRTSGGAGDTQYF. Full variable domain (rest looked up from reference TRBV11-2 and TRBJ2-3): EAGVAQSPRYKIIEKRQSVAFWCNPISGHATLYWYQQILGQGPKLLIQFQNNGVVDDSQLPKDRFSAERLKGVDSTLKIQPAKLEDSAVYLCASSPRTSGGAGDTQYFGPGTRLTVL.

This clonotype was counted between two and nine times. The chain is built from TRBV28 and TRBJ1-2; D remains ambiguous. CDR1 and CDR2 (germline): MDHEN, SYDVKM. V was clipped by 7 bases and J by 7 bases, with 13 bases between them. The CDR3 is 12 amino acids. The CDR3 DNA reads as TGTGCCAGCAACGAATCTCCCCCTGGCTACACCTTC. It codes for CASNESPPGYTF.

This clonotype was seen a few times. The V gene is TRBV3-1, the J gene TRBJ2-7, with D tentatively TRBD2 (5 bases). Germline V lookup: CDR1 LGHDT, CDR2 YNNKEL (reference sequence). The CDR3 spans 15 residues. V shed 3 bases and J shed 5 bases, with 17 bases lying between them. CDR3 amino acids: CASSHSGSGQNEQYV. Written as DNA, the CDR3 is TGTGCCAGCAGCCACTCCGGAAGCGGCCAAAACGAGCAGTACGTC.

The chain couples TRBV7-2 to TRBJ2-5, with 11 bases fitting TRBD2. Unmatched junction bases numbered 10, after V lost 3 bases and J lost 7 bases. The CDR3 runs to 16 residues. Germline V gene sequence: CDR1 SGHTA, CDR2 FQGNSA. CDR3 in DNA: TGTGCCAGCAGCTTGCCCGGGACTAGCGGATCTCTGACCCAGTACTTC. It translates to CASSLPGTSGSLTQYF.